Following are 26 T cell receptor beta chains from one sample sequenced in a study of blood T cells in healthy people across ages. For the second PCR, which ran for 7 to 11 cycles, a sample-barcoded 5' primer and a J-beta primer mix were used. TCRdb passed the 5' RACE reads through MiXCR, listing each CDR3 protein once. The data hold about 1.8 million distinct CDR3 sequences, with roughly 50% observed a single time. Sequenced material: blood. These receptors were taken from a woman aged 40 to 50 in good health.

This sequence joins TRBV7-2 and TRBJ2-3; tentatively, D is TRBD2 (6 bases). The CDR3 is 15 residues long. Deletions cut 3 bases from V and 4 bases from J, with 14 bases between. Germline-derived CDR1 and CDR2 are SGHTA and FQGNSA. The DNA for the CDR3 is TGTGCCAGCAGCTTTCGACTAGGAGGAGCAGATACGCAGTATTTT. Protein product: CASSFRLGGADTQYF. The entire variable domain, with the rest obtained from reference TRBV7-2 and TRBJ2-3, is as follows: GAGVSQSPSNKVTEKGKDVELRCDPISGHTALYWYRQSLGQGLEFLIYFQGNSAPDKSGLPSDRFSAERTGGSVSTLTIQRTQQEDSAVYLCASSFRLGGADTQYFGPGTRLTVL.

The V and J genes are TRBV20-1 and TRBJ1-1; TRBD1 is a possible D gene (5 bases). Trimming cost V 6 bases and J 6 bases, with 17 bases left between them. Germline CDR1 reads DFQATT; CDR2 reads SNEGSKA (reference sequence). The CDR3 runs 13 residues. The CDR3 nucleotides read TGCAGTGCCGCGGGGCACATTGGCGCTGAAGCTTTCTTT. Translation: CSAAGHIGAEAFF.

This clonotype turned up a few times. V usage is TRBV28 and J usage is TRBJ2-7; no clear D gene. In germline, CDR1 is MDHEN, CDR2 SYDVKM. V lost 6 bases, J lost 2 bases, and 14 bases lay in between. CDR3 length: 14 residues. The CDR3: CASRSLGFTYEQYF. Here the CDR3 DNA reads TGTGCCAGCAGGTCCCTAGGCTTTACCTACGAGCAGTACTTC. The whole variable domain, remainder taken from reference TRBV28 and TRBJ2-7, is DVKVTQSSRYLVKRTGEKVFLECVQDMDHENMFWYRQDPGLGLRLIYFSYDVKMKEKGDIPEGYSVSREKKERFSLILESASTNQTSMYLCASRSLGFTYEQYFGPGTRLTVT.

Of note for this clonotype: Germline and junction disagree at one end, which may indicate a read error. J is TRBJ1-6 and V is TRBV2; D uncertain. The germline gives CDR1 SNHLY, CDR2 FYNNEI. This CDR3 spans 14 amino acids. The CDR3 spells CASKKGAYSSPLHF. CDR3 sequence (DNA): TGTGCCAGCAAAAAAGGAGCTTATAGTTCACCCCTCCACTTT. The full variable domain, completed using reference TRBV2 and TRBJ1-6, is EPEVTQTPSHQVTQMGQEVILRCVPISNHLYFYWYRQILGQKVEFLVSFYNNEISEKSEIFDDQFSVERPDGSNFTLKIRSTKLEDSAMYFCASKKGAYSSPLHFGNGTRLTVT.

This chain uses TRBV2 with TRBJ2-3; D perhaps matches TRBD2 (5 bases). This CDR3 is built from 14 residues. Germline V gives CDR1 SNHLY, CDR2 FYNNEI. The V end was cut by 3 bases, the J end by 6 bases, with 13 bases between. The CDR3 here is CASSDRDVGDTQYF. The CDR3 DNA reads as TGTGCCAGCAGTGATCGGGATGTAGGCGATACGCAGTATTTT.

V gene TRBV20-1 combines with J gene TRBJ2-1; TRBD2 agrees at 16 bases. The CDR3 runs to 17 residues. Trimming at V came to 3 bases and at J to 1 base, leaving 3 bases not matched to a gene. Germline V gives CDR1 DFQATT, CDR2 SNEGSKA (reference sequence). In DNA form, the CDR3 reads TGCAGTGCTAGTGGGACTAGCGGGGGGGAGTCCTACAATGAGCAGTTCTTC. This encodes CSASGTSGGESYNEQFF.

The CDR3 region has the DNA TGCAGCGTTGAAGGCGGCAGGGGGGGCGAGCAGTACTTC. This gives the protein CSVEGGRGGEQYF. V gene TRBV29-1 combines with J gene TRBJ2-7; D assignment may be TRBD1 or TRBD2 (7 bases each). The V end was cut by 1 base, the J end by 6 bases, with 13 bases between. In germline, CDR1 is SQVTM, CDR2 ANQGSEA. The CDR3 sequence is 13 residues long.

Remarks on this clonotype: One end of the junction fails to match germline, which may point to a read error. The CDR3 reads CASSVGQGGSYTF. The CDR3 DNA sequence: TGTGCCAGCAGCGTCGGACAGGGAGGCAGCTACACTTTC. The chain couples TRBV27 to TRBJ1-2; 8 bases match TRBD1. CDR3 length: 13 residues. CDR1 is MNHEY, CDR2 SMNVEV, per germline (reference sequence).

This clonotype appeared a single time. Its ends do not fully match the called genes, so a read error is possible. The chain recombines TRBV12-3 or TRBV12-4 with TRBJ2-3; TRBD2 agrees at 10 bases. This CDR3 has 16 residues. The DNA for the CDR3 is TGTGCCAGCAGTCCTGGGACTAGCGTATGTCCAGATACGCAATATTTT. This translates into CASSPGTSVCPDTQYF.

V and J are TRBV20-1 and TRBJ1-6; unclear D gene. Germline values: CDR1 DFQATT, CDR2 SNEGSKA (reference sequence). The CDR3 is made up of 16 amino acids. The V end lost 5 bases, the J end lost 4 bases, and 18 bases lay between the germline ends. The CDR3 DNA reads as TGCAGTGCTTATGACCCACGAGGAGGTTATAATTCACCCCTCCACTTT. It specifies CSAYDPRGGYNSPLHF.

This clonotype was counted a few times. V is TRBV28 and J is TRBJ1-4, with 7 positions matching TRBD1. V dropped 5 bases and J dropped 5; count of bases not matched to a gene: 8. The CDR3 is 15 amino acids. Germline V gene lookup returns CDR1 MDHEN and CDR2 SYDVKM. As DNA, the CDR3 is TGTGCCAGCAGTCCTTGGGACAGACAAAATGAAAAACTGTTTTTT. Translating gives CASSPWDRQNEKLFF.

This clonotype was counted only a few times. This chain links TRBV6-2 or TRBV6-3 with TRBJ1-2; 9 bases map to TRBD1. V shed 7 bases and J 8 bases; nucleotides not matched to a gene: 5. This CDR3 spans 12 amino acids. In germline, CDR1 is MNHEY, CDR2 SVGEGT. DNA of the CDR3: TGTGCCAGCATCGACAGGGGGAGAGGCTACACCTTC. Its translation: CASIDRGRGYTF.

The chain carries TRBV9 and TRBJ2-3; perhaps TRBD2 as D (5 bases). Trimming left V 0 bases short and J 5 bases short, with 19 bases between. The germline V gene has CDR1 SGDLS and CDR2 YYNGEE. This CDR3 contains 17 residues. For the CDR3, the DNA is TGTGCCAGCAGCGTAGGTGATGGGATAGCCGGGGTAGATACGCAGTATTTT. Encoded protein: CASSVGDGIAGVDTQYF.

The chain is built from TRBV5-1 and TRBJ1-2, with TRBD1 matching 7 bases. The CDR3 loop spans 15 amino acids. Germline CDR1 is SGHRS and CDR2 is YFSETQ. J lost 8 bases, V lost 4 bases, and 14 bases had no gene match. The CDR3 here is CASSPEQGGAWGYTF. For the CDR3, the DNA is TGCGCCAGCAGCCCCGAGCAAGGGGGCGCTTGGGGCTACACCTTC.

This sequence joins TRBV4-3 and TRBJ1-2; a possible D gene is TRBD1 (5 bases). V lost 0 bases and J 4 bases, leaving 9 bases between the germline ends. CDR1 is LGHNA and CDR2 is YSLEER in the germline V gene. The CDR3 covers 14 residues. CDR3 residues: CASSQDWQGYGYTF. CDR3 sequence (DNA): TGCGCCAGCAGCCAAGACTGGCAGGGCTATGGCTACACCTTC.

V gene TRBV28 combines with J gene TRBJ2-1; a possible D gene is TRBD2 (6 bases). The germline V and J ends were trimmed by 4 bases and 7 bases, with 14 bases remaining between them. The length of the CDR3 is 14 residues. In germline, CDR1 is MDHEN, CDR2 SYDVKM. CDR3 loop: CASSSGDFRNEQFF. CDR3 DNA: TGTGCCAGCAGTTCCGGGGACTTTCGTAATGAGCAGTTCTTC.

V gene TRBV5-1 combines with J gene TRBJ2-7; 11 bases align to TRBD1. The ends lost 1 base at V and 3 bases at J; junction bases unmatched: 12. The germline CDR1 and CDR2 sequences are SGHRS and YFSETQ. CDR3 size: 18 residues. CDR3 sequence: CASSLSPSGQGVYYEQYF. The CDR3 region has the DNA TGCGCCAGCAGCTTGTCCCCCTCGGGACAGGGGGTGTACTACGAGCAGTACTTC.

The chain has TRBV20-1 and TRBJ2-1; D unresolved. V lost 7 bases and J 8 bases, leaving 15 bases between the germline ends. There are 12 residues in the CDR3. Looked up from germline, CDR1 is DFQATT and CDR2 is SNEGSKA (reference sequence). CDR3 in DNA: TGCAGTGGAACACGGACGGTAGATGAGCAGTTCTTC. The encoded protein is CSGTRTVDEQFF.

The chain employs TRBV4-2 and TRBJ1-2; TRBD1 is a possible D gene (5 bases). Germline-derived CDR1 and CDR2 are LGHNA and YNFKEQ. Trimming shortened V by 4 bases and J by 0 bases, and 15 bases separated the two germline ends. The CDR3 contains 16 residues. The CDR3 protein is CASSPAGDGSNYGYTF. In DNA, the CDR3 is TGTGCCAGCAGCCCGGCGGGGGACGGCTCTAACTATGGCTACACCTTC.

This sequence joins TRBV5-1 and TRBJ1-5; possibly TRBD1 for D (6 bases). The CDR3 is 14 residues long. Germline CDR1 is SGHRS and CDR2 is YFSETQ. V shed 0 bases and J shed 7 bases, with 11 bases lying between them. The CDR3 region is CASSLATGGQPQHF. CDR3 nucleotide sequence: TGCGCCAGCAGCTTGGCGACAGGTGGCCAGCCCCAGCATTTT.

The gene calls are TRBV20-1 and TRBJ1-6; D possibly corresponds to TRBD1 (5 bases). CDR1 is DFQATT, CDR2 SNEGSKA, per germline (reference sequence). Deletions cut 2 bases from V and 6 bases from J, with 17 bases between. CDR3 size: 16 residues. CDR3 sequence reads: CSARIPAGDFNSPLHF. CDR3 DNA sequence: TGCAGTGCTAGAATCCCGGCGGGGGATTTTAATTCACCCCTCCACTTT.

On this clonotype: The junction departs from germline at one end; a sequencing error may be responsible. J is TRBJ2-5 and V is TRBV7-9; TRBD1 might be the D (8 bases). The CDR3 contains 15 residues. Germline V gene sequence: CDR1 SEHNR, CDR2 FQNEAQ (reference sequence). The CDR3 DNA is TGTGCCAGCAGCGGCTATGGACAGGGAGGGGAGACCCAGTGCTTC. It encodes CASSGYGQGGETQCF.

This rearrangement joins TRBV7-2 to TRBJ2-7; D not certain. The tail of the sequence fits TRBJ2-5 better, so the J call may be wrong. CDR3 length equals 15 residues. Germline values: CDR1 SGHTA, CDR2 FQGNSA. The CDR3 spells CASSYYRNKQETQYF. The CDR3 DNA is TGTGCCAGCAGCTACTACAGAAACAAGCAAGAGACCCAGTACTTC.

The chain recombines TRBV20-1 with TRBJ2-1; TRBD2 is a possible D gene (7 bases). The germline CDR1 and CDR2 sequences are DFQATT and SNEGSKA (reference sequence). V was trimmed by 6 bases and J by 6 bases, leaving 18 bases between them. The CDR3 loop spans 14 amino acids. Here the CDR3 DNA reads TGCAGTGCCGCTTTGGGGGGGCTTATCAATGAGCAGTTCTTC. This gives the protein CSAALGGLINEQFF.

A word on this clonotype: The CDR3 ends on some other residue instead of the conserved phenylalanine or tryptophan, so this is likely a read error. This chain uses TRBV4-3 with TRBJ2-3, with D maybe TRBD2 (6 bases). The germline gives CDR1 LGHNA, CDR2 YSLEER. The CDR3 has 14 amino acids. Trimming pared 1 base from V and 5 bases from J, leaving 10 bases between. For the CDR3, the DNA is TGCGCCAGCAGCCAAGGGCAGGGAGGAGATACGCAGTATTAT. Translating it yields CASSQGQGGDTQYY.

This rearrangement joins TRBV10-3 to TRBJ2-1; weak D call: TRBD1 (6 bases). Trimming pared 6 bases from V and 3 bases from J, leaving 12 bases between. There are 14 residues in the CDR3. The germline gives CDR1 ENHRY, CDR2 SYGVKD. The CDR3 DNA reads TGTGCCATCAGCAGGGACACCAGCTACAATGAGCAGTTCTTC. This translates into CAISRDTSYNEQFF.